The clone carrying this T cell receptor beta chain came up many times. Each patient was aged 18 to 65 and had newly diagnosed hyperthyroidism of under 2 months' duration. Each diagnosis drew on symptoms, thyroxine, TRAb, thyroid ultrasound and orbital computed tomography findings. Trimming at V came to 5 bases and at J to 1 base, leaving 6 bases not matched to a gene. Looked up from germline, CDR1 is LGHDT and CDR2 is YNNKEL (reference sequence). This CDR3 region has 15 residues. This specimen belongs to a study of T cells in Graves' hyperthyroidism and ophthalmopathy. The TCR beta CDR3 regions underwent amplification using RNA transcripts as the source. HTBI primers were used for first-round RT-PCR of the TCR CDR3. MiXCR was run by TCRdb on the multiplex PCR reads, yielding one entry per CDR3 protein. The sample yields fewer than 600,000 distinct CDR3 sequences, around 15% seen once.

The chain couples TRBV3-1 to TRBJ1-1; TRBD1 agrees at 8 bases. The specimen sequenced was blood. The receptor comes from a woman aged 40-49 years with Graves' hyperthyroidism. CDR3: CASSRGDRTNTEAFF. CDR3 bases: TGTGCCAGCAGCAGAGGGGACAGGACGAACACTGAAGCTTTCTTT.